A single sample is the source of the 24 T cell receptor beta chains below, sequenced in a study of blood T cell repertoires in COVID-19. Using immunoSEQ multiplex PCR, the repertoire was profiled, and TCRdb retains in-frame clones only, with some absent. This table holds 470,000 or so clones, roughly 89% found once. The sample consisted of peripheral blood. The receptors come from a woman in her 30s with acute or convalescent COVID-19.

The V and J genes are TRBV6-7 and TRBJ2-7; 7 nucleotides align to TRBD1. TRBV6-7 is identified as an open reading frame with a role that is uncertain. V lost 6 bases and J lost 3; bases outside the gene matches: 8. This CDR3 is 14 amino acids long. The CDR3 region has the DNA TGTGCCAGCAGGGGTAAGGGACAGAACTACGAGCAGTACTTC. Protein sequence: CASRGKGQNYEQYF.

The chain carries TRBV24-1 and TRBJ2-1, with D possibly being TRBD2 (6 bases). This CDR3 comprises 16 residues. Germline CDR1 reads KGHDR; CDR2 reads SFDVKD. V was clipped by 3 bases and J by 8 bases, with 19 bases between them. The CDR3: CATSDQKLGRRDEQFF. The DNA of the CDR3 is TGTGCCACCAGTGATCAGAAGTTGGGTAGGAGGGATGAGCAGTTCTTC.

The chain couples TRBV4-1 to TRBJ1-5, with D maybe TRBD1 (6 bases). The CDR3 has 15 amino acids. Germline CDR1 is MGHRA and CDR2 is YSYEKL. Trimming stripped 1 base from V and 4 bases from J, with 11 bases between. The CDR3 DNA is TGCGCCAGCAGCCAAGGTGACAGGAAAAATCAGCCCCAGCATTTT. Its translation is CASSQGDRKNQPQHF.

The chain is built from TRBV9 and TRBJ2-1; weak D call: TRBD2 (5 bases). CDR1 SGDLS and CDR2 YYNGEE come from the germline V gene. Trimming cost V 0 bases and J 0 bases, with 10 bases left between them. This CDR3 comprises 16 residues. The CDR3 reads CASSVVGRSSYNEQFF. The CDR3 coding sequence is TGTGCCAGCAGCGTAGTTGGGAGAAGCTCCTACAATGAGCAGTTCTTC.

The chain couples TRBV2 to TRBJ2-1; TRBD2 matches 9 bases. There are 18 residues in the CDR3. Germline V gene lookup returns CDR1 SNHLY and CDR2 FYNNEI. The V gene end was trimmed by 2 bases and the J gene end by 7 bases; junction bases not matched to a gene: 15. DNA of the CDR3: TGTGCCAGCAGTGAAAGGCTTCGGCGGGGGGGCCTGGGAAATGAGCAGTTCTTC. Translation: CASSERLRRGGLGNEQFF.

The V call is TRBV6-5, the J call TRBJ1-5; 7 bases line up with TRBD1. V lost 6 bases and J lost 7; bases outside the gene matches: 9. The CDR3 has 14 amino acids. Germline CDR1 and CDR2: MNHEY and SVGAGI. In DNA, the CDR3 is TGTGCCAGCAGCCTACGACAGGGCCAGCAGCCCCAGCATTTT. Encoded protein: CASSLRQGQQPQHF.

This rearrangement joins TRBV7-2 to TRBJ2-1, with a tentative D call TRBD1 (6 bases). The length of the CDR3 is 16 residues. V was clipped by 0 bases and J by 4 bases, with 13 bases between them. Germline V gene lookup returns CDR1 SGHTA and CDR2 FQGNSA. The CDR3, as DNA: TGTGCCAGCAGCTTAGCAAGCAGGGGTAGATACAATGAGCAGTTCTTC. Residues: CASSLASRGRYNEQFF.

The rearrangement joins TRBV14 to TRBJ2-1; 7 bases match TRBD1. The CDR3 is made up of 18 amino acids. Germline V gene lookup returns CDR1 SGHDN and CDR2 FVKESK. V gave up 4 bases and J gave up 3 bases; unmatched junction bases: 15. CDR3 in DNA: TGTGCCAGCAGCCTTTTATACCGGGACAGCGATAACTACAATGAGCAGTTCTTC. This gives the protein CASSLLYRDSDNYNEQFF.

The chain uses TRBV29-1 and TRBJ1-2; tentative D call: TRBD1 (5 bases). V lost 7 bases and J 0 bases, leaving 21 bases between the germline ends. Germline CDR1 is SQVTM and CDR2 is ANQGSEA. The CDR3 totals 16 residues. The CDR3 DNA reads TGCAGCGCCCCGGCTTACCCCGGGGGTTCTAACTATGGCTACACCTTC. Protein product: CSAPAYPGGSNYGYTF.

The chain links TRBV6-1 to TRBJ2-4, with 12 nucleotides matching TRBD2. Trimming at V came to 6 bases and at J to 1 base, leaving 4 bases not matched to a gene. Germline CDR1 MNHNS, CDR2 SASEGT. This CDR3 has 16 residues. CDR3 loop: CASRETSGGAKNIQYF. The DNA for the CDR3 is TGTGCCAGCAGAGAAACTAGCGGGGGGGCCAAAAACATTCAGTACTTC.

This rearrangement joins TRBV15 to TRBJ2-7; 12 nucleotides align to TRBD2. Germline loops: CDR1 LNHNV, CDR2 YYDKDF (reference sequence). The CDR3 loop spans 18 amino acids. Trimming at V came to 1 base and at J to 5 bases, leaving 12 bases not matched to a gene. CDR3 sequence (DNA): TGTGCCACCAGCAGAGGCAAGATCTCTAGCGGGGGGGCCGACGAGCAGTACTTC. As protein: CATSRGKISSGGADEQYF.

This chain's CDR3 is CASRGTSGPYEQYF. CDR3 coding DNA: TGCGCCAGCAGAGGGACTAGCGGACCCTACGAGCAGTACTTC. V gene TRBV5-1 combines with J gene TRBJ2-7, with 11 bases aligning to TRBD2. V gave up 5 bases and J gave up 2 bases; unmatched junction bases: 3. This CDR3 has 14 residues. Germline V gene data show CDR1 as SGHRS and CDR2 as YFSETQ.

The rearrangement uses TRBV6-5 and TRBJ2-3; possible D gene TRBD2, 5 bases. Germline-derived CDR1 and CDR2 are MNHEY and SVGAGI. This CDR3 contains 15 residues. The V end was cut by 6 bases, the J end by 1 base, with 14 bases between. CDR3 in DNA: TGTGCCAGCAGAGCCGGGTTGGAGGGCACAGATACGCAGTATTTT. Translated, it gives CASRAGLEGTDTQYF.

This clone was observed once. The chain couples TRBV5-4 to TRBJ1-2, with D possibly being TRBD1 (6 bases). V lost 5 bases to trimming and J lost 5 bases, with 16 bases between them. The length of the CDR3 is 14 residues. Germline-derived CDR1 and CDR2 are SGHNT and YYREEE (reference sequence). The CDR3 loop reads CASRAGVKGYGYTF. CDR3 bases: TGTGCCAGCAGAGCAGGGGTAAAGGGGTATGGCTACACCTTC.

The sample holds one count of this clone. The chain links TRBV28 to TRBJ2-7; a possible D gene is TRBD2 (6 bases). Trimming cost V 7 bases and J 6 bases, with 13 bases left between them. Germline-derived CDR1 and CDR2 are MDHEN and SYDVKM. This CDR3 is 12 amino acids long. The CDR3 spells CASTPVGGEQYF. The CDR3 nucleotides read TGTGCCAGCACCCCGGTGGGAGGCGAGCAGTACTTC.

The genes are TRBV27 and TRBJ2-2; 7 bases agree with TRBD2. From germline, CDR1 is MNHEY and CDR2 SMNVEV (reference sequence). The CDR3 is 16 residues long. V lost 2 bases and J lost 4; bases outside the gene matches: 7. DNA of the CDR3: TGTGCCAGCAGTTTAAGCAGCGGGGAATTCACCGGGGAGCTGTTTTTT. Its protein product is CASSLSSGEFTGELFF.

The genes are TRBV2 and TRBJ2-1; D perhaps matches TRBD2 (5 bases). CDR3 length: 13 amino acids. The V and J ends lost 4 bases and 9 bases respectively, with 13 bases between them. Germline CDR1 is SNHLY and CDR2 is FYNNEI. The CDR3 loop is CASSGVGEIEQFF. CDR3 coding DNA: TGTGCCAGCAGTGGGGTCGGGGAGATTGAGCAGTTCTTC.

The chain uses TRBV12-1 and TRBJ1-2; the D segment call TRBD1 is taken from the table without a DNA check. TRBV12-1 has pseudogene status. There are 17 residues in the CDR3. CDR3 sequence: CASSPPPRRGIGYGYTF. Written as DNA, the CDR3 is TGTGCCAGCAGCCCCCCCCCTCGCAGGGGAATAGGGTATGGCTACACCTTC.

This chain joins TRBV6-5 and TRBJ2-7; tentatively, D is TRBD1 (5 bases). V was pared by 2 bases and J by 3 bases, with 17 bases between. Per germline, CDR1 MNHEY and CDR2 SVGAGI. CDR3 length equals 16 residues. As DNA, the CDR3 is TGTGCCAGCAGTTACGCCTCTCCTGGACAAGGCTACGAGCAGTACTTC. This sequence encodes CASSYASPGQGYEQYF.

The rearrangement uses TRBV28 and TRBJ2-5, with D uncertain. CDR1 MDHEN and CDR2 SYDVKM come from the germline V gene. The V end was cut by 3 bases, the J end by 1 base, with 12 bases between. This CDR3 spans 15 amino acids. DNA for the CDR3: TGTGCCAGCAGTTTGCACAGCATAAGCCAAGAGACCCAGTACTTC. It translates to CASSLHSISQETQYF.

CDR3 residues: CANLGDRDNQPQHF. In DNA form, the CDR3 reads TGCGCCAATCTAGGGGACAGGGACAATCAGCCCCAGCATTTT. V gene TRBV23-1 combines with J gene TRBJ1-5; 9 bases map to TRBD1. TRBV23-1 is reported as an ORF; its role is uncertain. V lost 10 bases to trimming and J lost 3 bases; unmatched junction nucleotides: 7. The CDR3 has 14 amino acids.

The V gene is TRBV5-1, the J gene TRBJ2-5; 7 bases line up with TRBD1. The CDR3 covers 16 residues. CDR1 and CDR2 (germline): SGHRS, YFSETQ. Trimming took 0 bases from V and 5 from J; bases not matched to a gene: 10. In DNA, the CDR3 is TGCGCCAGCAGCTTGGTTCGGCAGGGGGTCGGGGAGACCCAGTACTTC. Its protein product is CASSLVRQGVGETQYF.

This clone has only one observation. The chain combines TRBV11-2 with TRBJ1-3, with unresolved D. Germline V gene lookup returns CDR1 SGHAT and CDR2 FQNNGV. Trimming left V 8 bases short and J 3 bases short, with 8 bases between. This CDR3 has 12 residues. CDR3 DNA: TGTGCCAGCTCCCCTCTTGGAAACACCATATATTTT. This encodes CASSPLGNTIYF.

This clone appeared many times. The CDR3 region is CASRDPRGVRSYEQYF. The CDR3 bases are TGTGCCAGCAGGGACCCACGGGGGGTTAGATCCTACGAGCAGTACTTC. The rearrangement links TRBV2 to TRBJ2-7, with TRBD2 matching 7 bases. Trimming at V came to 6 bases and at J to 1 base, leaving 12 bases not matched to a gene. Germline assignment: CDR1 SNHLY and CDR2 FYNNEI. The CDR3 sequence is 16 residues long.